Presented here are 11 T cell receptor beta chains from one specimen sequenced in a study of blood T cell repertoires in COVID-19. Profiling relied on immunoSEQ multiplex PCR, and the TCRdb table lists in-frame clones only, not all of them. Altogether 200,000 to 250,000 clones are present, 90% being singletons, with the ten largest covering roughly 16%. What was sequenced was PBMCs or T cells enriched from blood (not recorded which). The receptors stem from a man aged 25 to 40 who had been exposed to COVID-19.

The sample holds one count of this clone. The genes are TRBV3-1 (or the pseudogene TRBV3-2) and TRBJ1-1; no clear D. The V gene's germline CDR1 is LGHDT and CDR2 YNNKEL (reference sequence). Trimming cost V 4 bases and J 4 bases, with 13 bases left between them. The CDR3 runs to 14 residues. Written as DNA, the CDR3 is TGTGCCAGCAGCCCAGCCGCTCGGGGCACTGAAGCTTTCTTT. The encoded protein is CASSPAARGTEAFF.

The chain uses TRBV5-6 and TRBJ2-1, with D maybe TRBD1 (5 bases). In germline, CDR1 is SGHDT, CDR2 YYEEEE. This CDR3 comprises 15 residues. V lost 4 bases and J lost 3, with 14 bases in between. CDR3 loop: CASSEGVPLYNEQFF. CDR3 DNA: TGTGCCAGCAGCGAAGGGGTTCCCCTCTACAATGAGCAGTTCTTC.

This clone was picked up one time. Relative to the germline gene, one junction end is altered; a read error may explain this. The chain has TRBV2 and TRBJ2-4; maybe TRBD1 (6 bases). Looked up from germline, CDR1 is SNHLY and CDR2 is FYNNEI. The length of the CDR3 is 12 residues. CDR3 in DNA: TGTGCCAGCCAGGGGTACAAAGACATTCAGTACTTC. Translating it yields CASQGYKDIQYF.

J is TRBJ1-1 and V is TRBV10-1; TRBD1 matches at 10 bases. The CDR3 runs to 16 residues. Germline V gives CDR1 WNHNN, CDR2 SYGVQD (reference sequence). The J segment lost 5 bases and the V segment lost 3 bases, leaving 9 bases of the junction unmatched. CDR3 in DNA: TGCGCCAGCAGTGAATTCCGGGACAGGGGAGGGACTGAAGCTTTCTTT. Protein sequence: CASSEFRDRGGTEAFF.

The chain has TRBV15 and TRBJ1-3; the D is unclear. Germline loops: CDR1 LNHNV, CDR2 YYDKDF (reference sequence). The V gene lost 0 bases and the J gene lost 2 bases, with 11 bases spanning the gap. The CDR3 has 16 residues. Here the CDR3 reads CATSREERLTGNTIYF. The CDR3 bases are TGTGCCACCAGCAGAGAGGAGAGACTCACTGGAAACACCATATATTTT.

DNA of the CDR3: TGCGCCAGCAGCCAGAGACAGGGGGTCTCCTACGAGCAGTACTTC. Encoded protein: CASSQRQGVSYEQYF. V is TRBV4-1 and J is TRBJ2-7; 9 bases map to TRBD1. CDR3 length equals 15 residues. The V gene end was trimmed by 3 bases and the J gene end by 0 bases; junction bases not matched to a gene: 3. Germline V gene lookup returns CDR1 MGHRA and CDR2 YSYEKL.

This clone was recorded once. The chain couples TRBV19 to TRBJ1-5, with D possibly being TRBD1 (6 bases). The ends were cut back, 5 bases at V and 4 bases at J, with 15 bases in the middle. Germline V lookup: CDR1 LNHDA, CDR2 SQIVND (reference sequence). The CDR3 has 15 amino acids. CDR3 region: CASSETDRPNQPQHF. CDR3 DNA sequence: TGTGCCAGTAGTGAAACGGACAGACCAAATCAGCCCCAGCATTTT.

The chain combines TRBV2 with TRBJ2-1, with 10 bases that match TRBD2. Germline loops: CDR1 SNHLY, CDR2 FYNNEI. The CDR3 contains 16 residues. Germline trimming cut 6 bases from V and 13 bases from J; bases unmatched to any gene: 18. The CDR3 sequence is CASSTSSGGFRAEQFF. In nucleotides, the CDR3 is TGTGCCAGCAGCACCTCTAGCGGGGGCTTCCGGGCGGAACAGTTCTTC.

This rearrangement joins TRBV4-2 to TRBJ2-5, with 7 bases aligning to TRBD1. The CDR3 is 15 residues long. V lost 0 bases to trimming and J lost 5 bases; unmatched junction nucleotides: 6. Germline V gives CDR1 LGHNA, CDR2 YNFKEQ. The CDR3 reads CASSQDEGAGETQYF. The DNA for the CDR3 is TGTGCCAGCAGCCAAGACGAGGGGGCAGGTGAGACCCAGTACTTC.

The chain has TRBV19 and TRBJ2-5, with a weak D call TRBD2 (6 bases). The V gene's germline CDR1 is LNHDA and CDR2 SQIVND (reference sequence). V was shortened by 6 bases and J by 4 bases, with 21 bases between the two germline ends. This CDR3 comprises 16 residues. This CDR3 reads CASSPVVAVALETQYF. Here the CDR3 DNA reads TGTGCCAGTAGCCCCGTGGTAGCGGTAGCTTTAGAGACCCAGTACTTC. The variable domain in full, with the rest retrieved from reference TRBV19 and TRBJ2-5, is DGGITQSPKYLFRKEGQNVTLSCEQNLNHDAMYWYRQDPGQGLRLIYYSQIVNDFQKGDIAEGYSVSREKKESFPLTVTSAQKNPTAFYLCASSPVVAVALETQYFGPGTRLLVL.

The chain recombines TRBV5-4 with TRBJ2-1; D perhaps matches TRBD2 (6 bases). Germline V gene data show CDR1 as SGHNT and CDR2 as YYREEE (reference sequence). The V and J ends lost 4 bases and 4 bases respectively, with 15 bases between them. The CDR3 totals 15 residues. CDR3 in amino acids: CASSVGLPTYNEQFF. The CDR3 nucleotides read TGTGCCAGCAGCGTGGGACTCCCGACTTACAATGAGCAGTTCTTC. Together with reference TRBV5-4 and TRBJ2-1, the CDR3 gives the full variable domain: ETGVTQSPTHLIKTRGQQVTLRCSSQSGHNTVSWYQQALGQGPQFIFQYYREEENGRGNFPPRFSGLQFPNYSSELNVNALELDDSALYLCASSVGLPTYNEQFFGPGTRLTVL.